This T cell receptor (beta chain) was sequenced in a study of blood T cells in healthy people across ages. Regarding the study as a whole: With naive T cell percentage, TCR beta diversity showed a strong correlation. Per million T cells, TCR beta diversity dropped about linearly as age rose.

Primed by a sample-barcoded 5' primer and a J-beta primer mix, a second PCR proceeded for 7 to 11 cycles. Every cDNA molecule bore a tag from a template-switch adaptor containing 12 random nucleotides. TCRdb re-called the 5' RACE reads with MiXCR, one entry per CDR3 protein. The data show roughly 800,000 distinct CDR3 sequences, about 55% seen once. CDR3 length: 11 residues. Germline V gene lookup returns CDR1 SQVTM and CDR2 ANQGSEA. V was clipped by 4 bases and J by 14 bases, with 15 bases between them. On this clonotype itself: Its antigen remains unknown. This clone may be a read error of a much larger clone one base away.

Approximately 9.4 milliliters was the volume of peripheral blood drawn from each donor. The TCR comes from a man older than 75 in good health. V and J are TRBV29-1 and TRBJ2-1; TRBD1 is a possible D gene (6 bases). Sequenced material: blood. CDR3 DNA: TGCAGCGTTGGTACAGGGTATATAAAGTTCTTC. This translates into CSVGTGYIKFF.